These 29 T cell receptor beta chains were all obtained from the same sample, sequenced in a study of a mutant IDH1 vaccine in newly diagnosed glioma. Method: immunoSEQ multiplex PCR; TCRdb's copy keeps in-frame clones and lacks some. Among 98,000 or so clones listed, around 90% were seen once. Stated time point: baseline, week 1 (first vaccination visit). Noted treatment: pre-vaccination baseline after standard-of-care therapy. The input for sequencing was PBMCs, taken from a glioma patient treated with radiotherapy, temozolomide or both. The source of these receptors is a woman between 45 and 60 years old with glioma.

The chain is built from TRBV28 and TRBJ2-7, with 8 bases matching TRBD1. This CDR3 region has 13 residues. CDR1 and CDR2 (germline): MDHEN, SYDVKM. After removal of 7 bases from V and 0 bases from J, the junction contained 2 bases not matched to a gene. The CDR3: CASIGTGSYEQYF. CDR3 in DNA: TGTGCCAGCATTGGGACAGGCTCCTACGAGCAGTACTTC.

The gene calls are TRBV21-1 and TRBJ2-1; the DNA was not used to check the table's D call, TRBD2. TRBV21-1 constitutes a pseudogene. This CDR3 region has 14 residues. CDR3 sequence (DNA): TGTGCCAGCAGCATGGGACTAGCGGGTAATGAGCAGTTCTTC. Translated, it gives CASSMGLAGNEQFF.

J is TRBJ2-2 and V is TRBV6-1; 7 nucleotides line up with TRBD1. The CDR3 spans 14 residues. V shed 4 bases, J shed 6 bases, and the junction held 5 bases outside the gene matches. Germline-derived CDR1 and CDR2 are MNHNS and SASEGT. In DNA, the CDR3 is TGTGCCAGCAGTGCTATGACAGGGCCCGGGGAGCTGTTTTTT. Its translation is CASSAMTGPGELFF.

J is TRBJ2-5 and V is TRBV6-5; D is perhaps TRBD2 (5 bases). This CDR3 is built from 14 residues. Trimming removed 0 bases at V and 4 bases at J, with 9 bases between. Germline values: CDR1 MNHEY, CDR2 SVGAGI. The CDR3 nucleotides read TGTGCCAGCAGTTACTCAAGAGGGCCAGAGACCCAGTACTTC. It yields the protein CASSYSRGPETQYF.

This sequence joins TRBV11-2 and TRBJ2-7; tentative D call: TRBD1 (5 bases). CDR3 length equals 14 residues. The germline V and J ends were trimmed by 0 bases and 7 bases, with 13 bases remaining between them. Germline V gene data show CDR1 as SGHAT and CDR2 as FQNNGV. CDR3 in DNA: TGTGCCAGCAGCTTAGATTGGGCAGGGCGGGAGCAGTACTTC. Residues: CASSLDWAGREQYF.

This clone has just one count. The V and J genes are TRBV7-9 and TRBJ1-1; 7 bases line up with TRBD1. V lost 1 base to trimming and J lost 5 bases; unmatched junction nucleotides: 4. Germline values: CDR1 SEHNR, CDR2 FQNEAQ (reference sequence). The CDR3 is 14 residues long. CDR3 protein: CASSLEQGRTEAFF. As DNA, the CDR3 is TGTGCCAGCAGCTTAGAACAGGGGCGGACTGAAGCTTTCTTT.

The gene calls are TRBV20-1 and TRBJ1-4, with D unclear. This CDR3 is built from 11 residues. Trimming removed 4 bases at V and 5 bases at J, with 5 bases between. Germline-derived CDR1 and CDR2 are DFQATT and SNEGSKA (reference sequence). DNA of the CDR3: TGCAGTGCTACCCAGAATGAAAAACTGTTTTTT. It codes for CSATQNEKLFF.

The chain carries TRBV5-1 and TRBJ1-5, with TRBD1 matching 10 bases. V shed 5 bases, J shed 1 base, and the junction held 3 bases outside the gene matches. In germline, CDR1 is SGHRS, CDR2 YFSETQ. This CDR3 has 15 amino acids. This CDR3 is CASSTTGGSNQPQHF. The CDR3 nucleotides are TGCGCCAGCAGTACGACAGGGGGCAGCAATCAGCCCCAGCATTTT.

The rearrangement uses TRBV18 and TRBJ2-2, with 10 positions matching TRBD2. Looked up from germline, CDR1 is KGHSH and CDR2 is LQKENI. The CDR3 has 16 amino acids. V gave up 0 bases and J gave up 5 bases; unmatched junction bases: 3. The CDR3 DNA reads as TGTGCCAGCTCACCACCTGGACTAGCGGCTACCGGGGAGCTGTTTTTT. The encoded protein is CASSPPGLAATGELFF.

This chain uses TRBV30 with TRBJ2-1; 7 bases fit TRBD2. Germline V lookup: CDR1 GTSNPN, CDR2 SVGIG (reference sequence). CDR3 length equals 12 residues. Losses at the gene ends were 7 bases for V and 8 bases for J; bases not matched to a gene: 8. The DNA for the CDR3 is TGTGCCTCCCACGGACTAGACCATGAGCAGTTCTTC. Its protein product is CASHGLDHEQFF.

This chain links TRBV5-4 with TRBJ2-7; D not resolved. This CDR3 comprises 13 residues. Trimming removed 4 bases at V and 3 bases at J, with 11 bases between. Germline CDR1 is SGHNT and CDR2 is YYREEE (reference sequence). In DNA, the CDR3 is TGTGCCAGCAGCGACACCGGGCACTACGAGCAGTACTTC. Amino acids: CASSDTGHYEQYF.

The chain recombines TRBV9 with TRBJ1-1; TRBD1 might be the D (6 bases). The germline V gene encodes CDR1 SGDLS and CDR2 YYNGEE. V lost 2 bases to trimming and J lost 1 base, with 15 bases between them. This CDR3 spans 16 amino acids. CDR3 nucleotide sequence: TGTGCCAGCAGCGTTTCCGGACAGCCTAGGAACACTGAAGCTTTCTTT. This sequence encodes CASSVSGQPRNTEAFF.

The chain links TRBV5-1 to TRBJ2-2; D gene ambiguous. Germline CDR1 SGHRS, CDR2 YFSETQ. This CDR3 has 16 residues. V lost 0 bases, J lost 6 bases, and 15 bases lay in between. CDR3 protein: CASSLASSLIAGELFF. CDR3 DNA sequence: TGCGCCAGCAGCTTGGCCTCCTCTTTAATCGCCGGGGAGCTGTTTTTT.

This chain uses TRBV27 with TRBJ2-3; possible D gene TRBD1, 6 bases. Looked up from germline, CDR1 is MNHEY and CDR2 is SMNVEV (reference sequence). This CDR3 region has 15 residues. Trimming left V 4 bases short and J 7 bases short, with 18 bases between. For the CDR3, the DNA is TGTGCCAGCAGTTCCGGACAGTTCTTTTGGAATACGCAGTATTTT. Protein sequence: CASSSGQFFWNTQYF.

CDR3 DNA sequence: TGTGCCAGCAGCGGCCCCGGGGACAGGGACAACTATGGCTACACCTTC. This encodes CASSGPGDRDNYGYTF. The chain has TRBV9 and TRBJ1-2; 9 nucleotides agree with TRBD1. CDR1 is SGDLS and CDR2 is YYNGEE in the germline V gene. The V gene end was trimmed by 3 bases and the J gene end by 2 bases; junction bases not matched to a gene: 8. This CDR3 is built from 16 residues.

The gene calls are TRBV5-1 and TRBJ1-1; D not certain. The germline V gene encodes CDR1 SGHRS and CDR2 YFSETQ. V was shortened by 1 base and J by 6 bases, with 10 bases between the two germline ends. The CDR3 covers 13 residues. The CDR3 nucleotides read TGCGCCAGCAGCTTGCGGGTCTCGTCTGAAGCTTTCTTT. Its protein product is CASSLRVSSEAFF.

CDR3 in DNA: TGTGCCAGCTCACCACCCGTTTACACCGGGGAGCTGTTTTTT. It translates to CASSPPVYTGELFF. The V and J genes are TRBV18 and TRBJ2-2, with D unresolved. CDR1 and CDR2 (germline): KGHSH, LQKENI. The CDR3 sequence is 14 residues long. Trimming removed 0 bases from V and 3 bases from J, with 5 bases in between.

This chain uses TRBV5-1 with TRBJ1-1, with a tentative D call TRBD1 (5 bases). This CDR3 is 14 amino acids long. Germline values: CDR1 SGHRS, CDR2 YFSETQ. V shed 6 bases and J shed 1 base, with 13 bases lying between them. The CDR3 bases are TGCGCCAGCATGAGGGGAAGTGAGAACACTGAAGCTTTCTTT. Its translation: CASMRGSENTEAFF.

The chain employs TRBV6-5 and TRBJ2-1; D unresolved. Trimming cost V 3 bases and J 6 bases, with 9 bases left between them. The CDR3 has 13 amino acids. The germline V gene has CDR1 MNHEY and CDR2 SVGAGI. The CDR3 is CASSYLGRNEQFF. CDR3 DNA: TGTGCCAGCAGTTATCTCGGTCGCAATGAGCAGTTCTTC.

The CDR3 reads CASSLQGTYEQYF. The DNA of the CDR3 is TGTGCCAGCAGCTTGCAGGGAACCTACGAGCAGTACTTC. The rearrangement joins TRBV5-4 to TRBJ2-7, with D perhaps TRBD1 (5 bases). Germline V lookup: CDR1 SGHNT, CDR2 YYREEE (reference sequence). The CDR3 covers 13 residues. Trimming removed 1 base from V and 2 bases from J, with 7 bases in between.

This clone occurred once. The V gene is TRBV13, the J gene TRBJ2-1, with 7 bases that match TRBD2. This CDR3 spans 12 amino acids. J lost 10 bases, V lost 5 bases, and 5 bases had no gene match. Germline V gene lookup returns CDR1 PRHDT and CDR2 FYEKMQ (reference sequence). The CDR3 nucleotides are TGTGCCAGCAGCGCCGGGACTACGGAGCAGTTCTTC. Protein sequence: CASSAGTTEQFF.

Only one count was recorded for this clone. The rearrangement uses TRBV7-3 and TRBJ2-7, with 8 bases aligning to TRBD2. The CDR3 sequence is 14 residues long. CDR1 is SGHTA and CDR2 is FQGTGA in the germline V gene. V dropped 5 bases and J dropped 5; count of bases not matched to a gene: 8. The DNA for the CDR3 is TGTGCCAGCAGCCTCCAAGCGGGAGACAACGAGCAGTACTTC. Protein: CASSLQAGDNEQYF.

This chain uses TRBV6-1 with TRBJ2-2, with 13 positions matching TRBD2. This CDR3 is 18 amino acids long. The V gene's germline CDR1 is MNHNS and CDR2 SASEGT. Trimming took 4 bases from V and 4 from J; bases not matched to a gene: 9. CDR3 DNA: TGTGCCAGCAGTGGAACGACTAGCGGGAGGCCCGGCACCGGGGAGCTGTTTTTT. Translated, it gives CASSGTTSGRPGTGELFF.

CDR3 sequence reads: CASSLRGGTGPYEQYF. The CDR3, as DNA: TGTGCCAGCAGCCTAAGAGGGGGGACAGGACCCTACGAGCAGTACTTC. The chain joins TRBV14 to TRBJ2-7, with 8 bases fitting TRBD1. Germline V gives CDR1 SGHDN, CDR2 FVKESK. The CDR3 extends over 16 amino acids. V shed 4 bases and J 2 bases; nucleotides not matched to a gene: 10.

The V call is TRBV7-6, the J call TRBJ1-1; D uncertain. Germline values: CDR1 SGHVS, CDR2 FNYEAQ. The V end was cut by 4 bases, the J end by 6 bases, with 6 bases between. This CDR3 contains 11 residues. CDR3 in DNA: TGTGCCAGCAGCTCAGTCCCTGAAGCTTTCTTT. It translates to CASSSVPEAFF.

The chain has TRBV6-6 and TRBJ1-3; no clear D gene. The CDR3 consists of 14 residues. V lost 4 bases, J lost 1 base, and 8 bases lay in between. The V gene's germline CDR1 is MNHNY and CDR2 SVGAGI (reference sequence). Here the CDR3 reads CASSSPYSGNTIYF. Written as DNA, the CDR3 is TGTGCCAGCAGTTCCCCATATTCTGGAAACACCATATATTTT.

V and J are TRBV6-5 and TRBJ2-5, with 10 bases aligning to TRBD2. Near its end, the DNA agrees better with TRBJ2-7, so the J call may be wrong. The germline gives CDR1 MNHEY, CDR2 SVGAGI. The CDR3 loop spans 15 amino acids. DNA for the CDR3: TGTGCCAGCAGACCAAGCGGGAGGGCCTCCTACGAGCAGTACTTC. Translating gives CASRPSGRASYEQYF.

This chain connects TRBV20-1 to TRBJ1-1; D remains unclear. Germline V gene sequence: CDR1 DFQATT, CDR2 SNEGSKA (reference sequence). V lost 3 bases to trimming and J lost 8 bases, with 10 bases between them. CDR3 length: 11 amino acids. DNA for the CDR3: TGCAGTGCTAGCCGCCACCTAGAAGCTTTCTTT. Residues: CSASRHLEAFF.

Points on this clone: Additional DNA sequences in this sample encode the identical CDR3. This chain joins TRBV9 and TRBJ1-5; D is ambiguous. V was pared by 0 bases and J by 2 bases, with 0 bases between. This CDR3 spans 12 amino acids. Per germline, CDR1 SGDLS and CDR2 YYNGEE. CDR3 region: CASSVGNQPQHF. The CDR3 region has the DNA TGTGCCAGCAGCGTAGGCAATCAGCCCCAGCATTTT.